This T cell receptor (beta chain) appears in the sequencing data of a study of T-cell memory formation after mild COVID-19. TCRdb passed the 5' RACE reads through MiXCR, listing each CDR3 protein once. The sample includes under 650,000 distinct CDR3 sequences, roughly 18% of them seen just once. This TCR was sampled from an adult woman who had mild COVID-19 (a few samples of this study predate the infection). Cell type and time point are not known. Sample: PBMCs or a T cell subset sorted from them (not recorded which).

The CDR3 here is CASSPDPFGETQYF. The DNA of the CDR3 is TGCGCCAGCAGCCCCGACCCCTTCGGAGAGACCCAGTACTTC. The V gene is TRBV5-1, the J gene TRBJ2-5; D is undetermined. Germline CDR1 SGHRS, CDR2 YFSETQ. This CDR3 spans 14 amino acids. V was clipped by 4 bases and J by 4 bases, with 14 bases between them.